This T cell receptor (beta chain) was captured by sequencing in a study of T cell responses to AZD1222 COVID-19 vaccine. Study observations and caveats: Increases in Spike-specific TCR breadth and depth were seen after two AZD1222 doses. Mostly white British, mostly female donors; authors suggested clonal diversity may be underestimated.

About this clone itself: Its matching antigen is unknown.

Assay: immunoSEQ multiplex PCR; the TCRdb copy retains only in-frame clones and omits some. This repertoire shows around 26,000 clones, 88% found once; its top ten account for around 2.9%. The CDR3 has 15 amino acids. With 3 bases removed from V and 4 bases from J, the gap between germline ends came to 16 bases. The V gene's germline CDR1 is MNHEY and CDR2 SMNVEV (reference sequence). This chain joins TRBV27 and TRBJ2-7, with D maybe TRBD1 (6 bases). The sequencing here drew on peripheral blood, taken 28 days after the second AZD1222 dose. The TCR was taken from an adult who received the AZD1222 COVID-19 vaccine. This CDR3 is CASSLALGRGYEQYF. The CDR3, as DNA: TGTGCCAGCAGTTTGGCCCTGGGCAGGGGTTACGAGCAGTACTTC.